These 2 T cell receptor beta chains came from one sample sequenced in a study of T-cell reconstitution after alpha-beta-depleted transplantation in children. TCRbeta library construction was performed incorporating unique molecular identifiers. TCRdb called the PCR reads again in MiXCR, with one record for every CDR3 protein. In the table there are approximately 230,000 distinct CDR3 sequences, roughly 23% of which are singletons. The sequences come from PBMCs, collected before TCRalphabeta/CD19-depleted stem cell transplant. The receptor set was obtained from a girl aged 2-10 years with Fanconi anemia, due to receive a stem cell transplant.

This clonotype was picked up many times. The rearrangement uses TRBV20-1 and TRBJ1-4; TRBD1 is a possible D gene (5 bases). The length of the CDR3 is 13 residues. Looked up from germline, CDR1 is DFQATT and CDR2 is SNEGSKA (reference sequence). V was shortened by 1 base and J by 3 bases, with 6 bases between the two germline ends. As DNA, the CDR3 is TGCAGTGCTAGAGGGGGGGCTAATGAAAAACTGTTTTTT. It is translated as CSARGGANEKLFF.

In this sample, this clonotype turned up many times. V is TRBV29-1 and J is TRBJ2-7, with a weak D call TRBD1 (7 bases). Trimming cost V 7 bases and J 1 base, with 14 bases left between them. The CDR3 loop spans 13 amino acids. Germline CDR1 reads SQVTM; CDR2 reads ANQGSEA. CDR3 nucleotide sequence: TGCAGCGCAATGGGGGGACAGTCCTACGAGCAGTACTTC. This encodes CSAMGGQSYEQYF.